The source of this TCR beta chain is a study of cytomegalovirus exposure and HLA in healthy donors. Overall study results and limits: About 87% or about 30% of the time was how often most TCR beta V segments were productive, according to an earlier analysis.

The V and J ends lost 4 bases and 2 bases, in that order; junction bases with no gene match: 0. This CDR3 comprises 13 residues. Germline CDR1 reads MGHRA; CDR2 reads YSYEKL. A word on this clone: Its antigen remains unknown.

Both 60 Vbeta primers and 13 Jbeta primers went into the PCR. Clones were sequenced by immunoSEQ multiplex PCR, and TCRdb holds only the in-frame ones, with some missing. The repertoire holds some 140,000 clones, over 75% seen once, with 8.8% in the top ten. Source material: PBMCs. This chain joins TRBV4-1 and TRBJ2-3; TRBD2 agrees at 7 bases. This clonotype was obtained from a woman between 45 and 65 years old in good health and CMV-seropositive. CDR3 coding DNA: TGCGCCAGCAGCCGGGACTACACAGATACGCAGTATTTT. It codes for CASSRDYTDTQYF.